The 10 T cell receptor beta chains given below trace back to one sample, sequenced in a study of blood T cell repertoires in COVID-19. Assay used: immunoSEQ multiplex PCR; TCRdb lists only in-frame clones, some missing. Of 70,000 to 95,000 clones in the sample, over 75% are singletons; the top ten hold 10% to 15%. The source material was peripheral blood. Receptors originate from a human donor in a cohort sampled during active COVID-19.

The chain is built from TRBV27 and TRBJ1-6, with D perhaps matching TRBD1 (6 bases). Trimming stripped 6 bases from V and 2 bases from J, with 14 bases between. The CDR3 is made up of 16 amino acids. Germline V gene data show CDR1 as MNHEY and CDR2 as SMNVEV (reference sequence). Here the CDR3 DNA reads TGTGCCAGCAGCCCCCGCAGGGGACCCTATAATTCACCCCTCCACTTT. Residues: CASSPRRGPYNSPLHF.

The chain uses TRBV11-2 and TRBJ2-7; possibly TRBD2 for D (7 bases). This CDR3 has 19 amino acids. CDR1 and CDR2 (germline): SGHAT, FQNNGV. V lost 1 base and J 0 bases, leaving 22 bases between the germline ends. This CDR3 is CASSLVGHSGGGLSYEQYF. The CDR3 DNA reads as TGTGCCAGCAGCTTAGTAGGGCACTCTGGCGGGGGCCTCTCCTACGAGCAGTACTTC.

This clone appeared a few times. The CDR3 nucleotides read TGCAGCGTTGAGGGTAGGCAGGGAATCGAGCAGTACTTC. Its translation is CSVEGRQGIEQYF. The chain uses TRBV29-1 and TRBJ2-7, with D possibly TRBD1 on 5 matching bases. Between the trimmed V and J ends, which lost 3 bases and 6 bases, there was a span of 15 bases. CDR3 size: 13 residues. Germline CDR1 and CDR2: SQVTM and ANQGSEA.

The J gene is TRBJ1-2, the V gene TRBV10-3; 10 bases agree with TRBD1. Losses at the gene ends were 6 bases for V and 4 bases for J; bases not matched to a gene: 5. Germline values: CDR1 ENHRY, CDR2 SYGVKD. This CDR3 has 14 residues. The CDR3: CAIRGTGASYGYTF. CDR3 bases: TGTGCCATCAGGGGGACAGGGGCATCCTATGGCTACACCTTC.

The chain employs TRBV5-5 and TRBJ1-1, with D possibly TRBD1 on 6 matching bases. The CDR3 extends over 15 amino acids. Germline assignment: CDR1 SGHKS and CDR2 YYEKEE (reference sequence). V dropped 2 bases and J dropped 5 bases, with 16 bases sitting between them. Written as DNA, the CDR3 is TGTGCCAGCAGCTTTGCGGGGGGGGCTGGGACTGAAGCTTTCTTT. This gives the protein CASSFAGGAGTEAFF.

The chain recombines TRBV11-2 with TRBJ1-1, with D hard to call. The germline V and J ends were trimmed by 4 bases and 1 base, with 16 bases remaining between them. Looked up from germline, CDR1 is SGHAT and CDR2 is FQNNGV. CDR3 length: 16 amino acids. CDR3 in amino acids: CASSSAAFKTNTEAFF. The CDR3 DNA is TGTGCCAGCAGCTCAGCAGCGTTCAAGACGAACACTGAAGCTTTCTTT.

The chain recombines TRBV18 with TRBJ1-1; D gene unclear. CDR1 and CDR2 from the germline V gene are KGHSH and LQKENI. This CDR3 spans 16 amino acids. Trimming stripped 4 bases from V and 0 bases from J, with 15 bases between. In nucleotides, the CDR3 is TGTGCCAGCTCACGCGGGAGGACGGGGATGAACACTGAAGCTTTCTTT. Translated, it gives CASSRGRTGMNTEAFF.

The rearrangement uses TRBV6-5 and TRBJ1-5; 7 bases map to TRBD1. CDR1 MNHEY and CDR2 SVGAGI come from the germline V gene. There are 15 residues in the CDR3. V trimming: 6 bases; J trimming: 2 bases; junction bases outside the gene matches: 7. The CDR3 DNA sequence: TGTGCCAGCAGGAAGACAGGGAGCGGCAATCAGCCCCAGCATTTT. Translation: CASRKTGSGNQPQHF.

The CDR3 region has the DNA TGTGCCAGTAGTGAGGACAGCCCTCCGGATACGCAGTATTTT. Its translation: CASSEDSPPDTQYF. The chain couples TRBV19 to TRBJ2-3; maybe TRBD1 (6 bases). Trimming cost V 5 bases and J 6 bases, with 15 bases left between them. Germline CDR1 is LNHDA and CDR2 is SQIVND (reference sequence). CDR3 length: 14 residues.

The chain carries TRBV27 and TRBJ2-7; tentatively, D is TRBD2 (5 bases). Germline V CDR1 and CDR2: MNHEY, SMNVEV (reference sequence). The CDR3 totals 15 residues. V was shortened by 2 bases and J by 2 bases, with 13 bases between the two germline ends. CDR3 in amino acids: CASSLGRNPPYEQYF. The CDR3 region has the DNA TGTGCCAGCAGTTTAGGGAGAAACCCCCCCTACGAGCAGTACTTC.